This T cell receptor (beta chain) was found in a study of beta chain features in type 1 diabetes. The ends were cut back, 5 bases at V and 7 bases at J, with 18 bases in the middle. This CDR3 has 15 amino acids. The germline V gene has CDR1 SGHRS and CDR2 YFSETQ. Expressed TCRB transcripts got sequenced, as all isolated RNA was reverse transcribed. Profiled with immunoSEQ multiplex PCR; TCRdb holds only in-frame clones, not every one. The data contain 860,000 or so clones, 17% of them singletons. The sequence was collected from a woman aged 18-30 years in good health. The J gene is TRBJ2-2, the V gene TRBV5-1, with D possibly TRBD1 on 5 matching bases. The sample was naive CD4+ T cells from blood. The CDR3 nucleotides are TGCGCCAGCAGGAGTTCACAGGTGGTCGTCGGGGAGCTGTTTTTT. This translates into CASRSSQVVVGELFF.